Included here is one T cell receptor (beta chain) sequence, with context. This entry is derived from a study of blood T cell repertoires in COVID-19. Assignment of participants to cohorts was predicated upon participant-reported clinical history. The CDR3 length is 16 residues. Profiled with immunoSEQ multiplex PCR; TCRdb holds only in-frame clones, not every one. Seen here are 270,000 or so clones, over 80% observed once, and the top ten hold 4.1%. The sequencing sample was made of PBMCs or T cells enriched from blood (not recorded which). The sequence was obtained from a woman in her 30s with acute COVID-19. The chain joins TRBV12-1 to TRBJ2-2; the table's D call TRBD2 went unverified against the DNA. TRBV12-1 is a pseudogene. The CDR3 DNA follows: TGTGCCAGCAGCTTTTTGGGCGGGAGGAACACCGGGGAGCTGTTTTTT. Amino acid sequence: CASSFLGGRNTGELFF.